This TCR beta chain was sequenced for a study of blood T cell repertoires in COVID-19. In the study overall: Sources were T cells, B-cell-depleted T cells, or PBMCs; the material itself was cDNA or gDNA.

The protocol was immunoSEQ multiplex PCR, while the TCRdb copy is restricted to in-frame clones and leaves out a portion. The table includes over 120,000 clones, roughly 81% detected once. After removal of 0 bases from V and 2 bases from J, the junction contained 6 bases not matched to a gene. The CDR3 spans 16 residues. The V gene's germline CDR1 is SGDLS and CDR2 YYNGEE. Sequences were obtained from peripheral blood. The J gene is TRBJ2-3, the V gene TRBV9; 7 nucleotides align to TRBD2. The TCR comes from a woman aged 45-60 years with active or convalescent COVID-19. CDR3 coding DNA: TGTGCCAGCAGCGTAGCCCCTAGCGGCTTCACAGATACGCAGTATTTT. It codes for CASSVAPSGFTDTQYF.